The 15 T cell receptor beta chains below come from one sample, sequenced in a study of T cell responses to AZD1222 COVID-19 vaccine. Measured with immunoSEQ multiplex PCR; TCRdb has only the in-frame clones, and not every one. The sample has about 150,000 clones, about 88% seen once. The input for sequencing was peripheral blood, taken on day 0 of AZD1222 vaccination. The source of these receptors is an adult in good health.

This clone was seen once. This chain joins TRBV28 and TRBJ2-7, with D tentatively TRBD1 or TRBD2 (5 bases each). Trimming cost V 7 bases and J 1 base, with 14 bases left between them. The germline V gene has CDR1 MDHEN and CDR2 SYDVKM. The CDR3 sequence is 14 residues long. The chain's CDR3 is CASMPGPKSYEQYF. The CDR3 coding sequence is TGTGCCAGCATGCCGGGACCGAAGTCCTACGAGCAGTACTTC.

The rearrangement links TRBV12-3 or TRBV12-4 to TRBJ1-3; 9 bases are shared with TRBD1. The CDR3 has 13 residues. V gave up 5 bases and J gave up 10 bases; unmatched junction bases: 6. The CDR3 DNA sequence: TGTGCCAGCAGTATGGGACAGGGTAGGACCATATATTTT. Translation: CASSMGQGRTIYF.

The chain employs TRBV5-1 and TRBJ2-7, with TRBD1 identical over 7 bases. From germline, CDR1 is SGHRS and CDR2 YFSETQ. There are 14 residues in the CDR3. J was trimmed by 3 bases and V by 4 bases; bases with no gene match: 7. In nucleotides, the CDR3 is TGCGCCAGCAGCCTGGGGACAGTAAGCTACGAGCAGTACTTC. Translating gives CASSLGTVSYEQYF.

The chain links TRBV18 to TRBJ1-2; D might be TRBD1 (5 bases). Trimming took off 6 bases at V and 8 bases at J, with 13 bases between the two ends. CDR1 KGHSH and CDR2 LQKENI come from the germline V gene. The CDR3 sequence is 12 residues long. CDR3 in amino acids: CASSLRGDGYTF. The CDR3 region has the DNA TGTGCCAGCTCCCTCCGGGGGGACGGCTACACCTTC.

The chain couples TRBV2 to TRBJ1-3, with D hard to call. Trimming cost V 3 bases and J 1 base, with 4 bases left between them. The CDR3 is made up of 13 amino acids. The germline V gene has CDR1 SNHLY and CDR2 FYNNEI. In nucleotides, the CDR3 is TGTGCCAGCAGTGATCAATCTGGAAACACCATATATTTT. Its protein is CASSDQSGNTIYF.

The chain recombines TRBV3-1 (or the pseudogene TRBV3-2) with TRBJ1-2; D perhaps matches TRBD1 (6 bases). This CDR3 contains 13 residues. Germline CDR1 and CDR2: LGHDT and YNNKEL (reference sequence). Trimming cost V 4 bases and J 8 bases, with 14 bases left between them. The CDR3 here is CASSPPEGGGYTF. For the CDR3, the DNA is TGTGCCAGCAGCCCACCGGAGGGGGGAGGCTACACCTTC.

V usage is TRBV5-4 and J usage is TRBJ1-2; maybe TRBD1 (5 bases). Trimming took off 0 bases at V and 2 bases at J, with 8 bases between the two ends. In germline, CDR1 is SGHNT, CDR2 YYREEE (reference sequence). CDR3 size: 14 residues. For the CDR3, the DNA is TGTGCCAGCAGCTTGGCAGGGACGAACTATGGCTACACCTTC. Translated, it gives CASSLAGTNYGYTF.

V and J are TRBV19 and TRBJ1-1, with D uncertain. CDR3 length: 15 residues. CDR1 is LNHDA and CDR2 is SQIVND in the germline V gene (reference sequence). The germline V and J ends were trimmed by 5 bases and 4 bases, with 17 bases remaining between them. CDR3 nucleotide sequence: TGTGCCAGTAGTGAACGCGAACCCCCGGGCACTGAAGCTTTCTTT. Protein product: CASSEREPPGTEAFF.

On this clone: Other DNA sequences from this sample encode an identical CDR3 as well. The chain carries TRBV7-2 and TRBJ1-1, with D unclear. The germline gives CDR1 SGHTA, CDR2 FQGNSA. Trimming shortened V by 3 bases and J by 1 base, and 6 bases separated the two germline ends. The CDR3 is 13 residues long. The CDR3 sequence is CASSLVRNTEAFF. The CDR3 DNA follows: TGTGCCAGCAGCTTGGTCAGGAACACTGAAGCTTTCTTT.

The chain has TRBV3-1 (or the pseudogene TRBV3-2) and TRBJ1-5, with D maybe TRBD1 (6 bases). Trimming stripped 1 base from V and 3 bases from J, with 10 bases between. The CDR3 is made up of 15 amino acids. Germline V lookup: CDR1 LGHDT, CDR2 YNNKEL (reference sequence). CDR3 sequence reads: CASSQVAGANQPQHF. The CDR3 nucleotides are TGTGCCAGCAGCCAAGTAGCAGGGGCCAATCAGCCCCAGCATTTT.

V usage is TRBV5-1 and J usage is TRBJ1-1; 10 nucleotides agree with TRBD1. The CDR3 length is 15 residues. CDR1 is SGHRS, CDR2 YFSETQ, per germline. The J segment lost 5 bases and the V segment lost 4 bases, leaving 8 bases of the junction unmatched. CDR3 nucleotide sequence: TGCGCCAGCAGCGTAGGGCCGGGACAGGGGACTGAAGCTTTCTTT. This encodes CASSVGPGQGTEAFF.

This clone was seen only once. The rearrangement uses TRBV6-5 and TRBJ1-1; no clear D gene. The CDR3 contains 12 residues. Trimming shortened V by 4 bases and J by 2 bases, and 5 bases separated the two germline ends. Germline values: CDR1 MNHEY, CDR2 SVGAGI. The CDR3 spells CASSFQNTEAFF. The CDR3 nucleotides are TGTGCCAGCAGTTTTCAAAACACTGAAGCTTTCTTT.

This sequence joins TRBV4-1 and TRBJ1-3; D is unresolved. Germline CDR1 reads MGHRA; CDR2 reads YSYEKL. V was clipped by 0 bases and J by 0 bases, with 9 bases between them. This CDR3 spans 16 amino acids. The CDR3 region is CASSQDPQFSGNTIYF. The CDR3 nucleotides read TGCGCCAGCAGCCAAGACCCACAGTTCTCTGGAAACACCATATATTTT.

Here the CDR3 reads CASSSYSNQPQHF. The CDR3, as DNA: TGTGCCAGCAGCAGTTATAGCAATCAGCCCCAGCATTTT. The chain has TRBV6-5 and TRBJ1-5; no reliable D call. CDR3 length: 13 amino acids. V lost 6 bases, J lost 0 bases, and 6 bases lay in between. The germline gives CDR1 MNHEY, CDR2 SVGAGI.

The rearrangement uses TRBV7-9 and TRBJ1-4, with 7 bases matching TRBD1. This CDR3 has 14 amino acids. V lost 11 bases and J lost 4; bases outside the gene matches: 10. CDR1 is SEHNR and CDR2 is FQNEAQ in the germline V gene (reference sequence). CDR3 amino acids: CAGEGGQYNEKLFF. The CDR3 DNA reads TGTGCCGGGGAAGGGGGACAGTATAATGAAAAACTGTTTTTT.